The present T cell receptor beta chain was sequenced within a study of T cells in localized non-small cell lung cancer. Details on this clone: Its specificity is not known.

From germline, CDR1 is SGHRS and CDR2 YFSETQ. V was clipped by 1 base and J by 0 bases; unmatched bases: 0. The CDR3 loop spans 14 amino acids. Overall study results and limits: Among the tissues sampled, uninvolved adjacent lung had the highest T cell clonality, above tumor. A higher density of T cells in blood coincided with extended overall survival. When the top 100 tumor clones were examined, a median approximately 57 of them also appeared in the adjacent lung, which was paired and uninvolved.

Profiled with immunoSEQ multiplex PCR; TCRdb holds only in-frame clones, not every one. The data show just under 35,000 clones, 80% to 95% seen once. The sequence was collected from a female donor of 60 years or more with stage II lung adenocarcinoma. The source was peripheral blood mononuclear cells, collected before any cancer treatment. The chain joins TRBV5-1 to TRBJ2-7; 8 bases are shared with TRBD2. The CDR3, as DNA: TGCGCCAGCAGCTTGAGCGGGAGCTCCTACGAGCAGTACTTC. It translates to CASSLSGSSYEQYF.